This T cell receptor (beta chain) was found in a study of T cells in Graves' hyperthyroidism and ophthalmopathy (dated by TCRdb to the late 2010s). For context, the study as a whole: Peripheral blood samples were taken at initial diagnosis, before any treatment was given. A discovery cohort of approximately 100 patients, roughly 45 with Graves' ophthalmopathy and approximately 57 with stable Graves' hyperthyroidism, was used to find distinguishing TCR V-J signatures. An independent validation cohort of 18 to 20 hyperthyroidism patients and more than 15 patients who later progressed to ophthalmopathy tested prospective prediction of ophthalmopathy. The roughly 94 discovery patients were randomly divided into training and test sets at a 7:3 ratio. In addition, the study compared T-cell repertoires in thyroid tissue and in blood from several Graves' hyperthyroidism patients. Once sampling was done, hyperthyroidism patients were given methimazole at a starting dose of 30 mg daily, whereas ophthalmopathy patients were given high-dose intravenous methylprednisolone. According to the paper, TCR Vbeta CDR3 sequencing was carried out on around 140 peripheral blood samples, which came from 40 to 45 ophthalmopathy, fewer than 80 hyperthyroidism and roughly 17 progressor patients. Findings and caveats that apply to the study as a whole: In cross-validation, a model built on a 13 V-J signature told ophthalmopathy apart from stable hyperthyroidism with 85% to 90% sensitivity and roughly 83% specificity, and in testing the same model reached 80%/75%. No statistical method was used to fix the sample size in advance, and group allocation was not hidden from the investigators. In validation, progression to ophthalmopathy was predicted by the model with around 71% sensitivity and 72% to 85% specificity, a median of about 6.8 months before onset. Most expanded thyroid clonotypes (frequency above 0.001) were also detected in blood, suggesting blood repertoires may reflect thyroid immune responses.

In this sample, this clonotype turned up many times. Its antigen has not been determined. Base quality data are lacking; no much larger clone is found one base away. Graves' hyperthyroidism was defined as stable when no progression to ophthalmopathy occurred over 18 months of follow-up. Hyperthyroidism patients were aged 18 to 65 years and newly diagnosed, with disease duration of less than 2 months. The study excluded patients with uncontrolled infections, other autoimmune diseases, pregnancy or lactation. Diagnoses relied on clinical symptoms, serum thyroxine and TRAb, thyroid ultrasound and orbital computed tomography. Ficoll-Paque density gradient centrifugation was used to isolate PBMCs from 9.5 to 10 ml of fresh peripheral blood. Trizol reagent was used to extract total RNA, and RNA quality was then checked on an Agilent 2100 Bioanalyzer. TCR beta CDR3 regions were amplified from RNA transcripts. For the first round of RT-PCR on the TCR CDR3, the HTBI primer set was used together with the Qiagen OneStep RT-PCR kit. The libraries were constructed in a second round of multiplex PCR and then size-selected and purified. Libraries were sequenced paired-end with 100 bp reads on an Illumina HiSeq2000. In the original analysis: Raw data were processed with SOAPnuke, discarding reads with adapters, uncalled bases, mean Phred below 15, or no exact constant-primer or identifier match. High-quality paired reads were merged with COPE v1.2.5, and unique nucleotide sequences were defined as clonotypes. MiTCR v1.1 was used to align clonotypes to the IMGT TRBV, TRBD and TRBJ reference segments. Analysis was restricted to V-J combinations with a frequency above 0.0001, which covered roughly 99% of repertoires. The TCS score was defined as F50 (clonal expansion) divided by E x V (chaos), with BLOSUM62-based TCRdist calculated between CDR3 peptides within each V-J. Welch's t-statistics and random forest reduced 514 V-J features to roughly 13, which were used in a naive Bayes classifier (R e1071). TCRdb reran the public reads through fastp at Q25 and MiXCR, keeping productive beta chains. Records with the same CDR3 protein are collapsed into one entry carrying the most frequent genes and DNA. The V and J calls reflect TCRdb's pipeline rather than the authors' work. For this sample the table gives a few hundred thousand distinct CDR3 sequences, of which about 15% were detected only once. Approximately 7.5% of the sample comes from the top ten.

The sequence was obtained from a woman aged 18-35 years with Graves' hyperthyroidism. Sequencing used blood.

The CDR3 reads CAWRPGTTVNEQYF. The nucleotide sequence is given as TGTGCCTGGAGGCCTGGGACCACTGTTAACGAGCAGTACTTC. This receptor chain uses TRBV30 and TRBJ2-7; the D call could be TRBD1 or TRBD2, with each sharing 5 bases. The CDR3 covers 14 residues, taking in both the cysteine and the phenylalanine. The kept DNA is CDR3 alone, 42 bases in frame from the first base. The germline ends are 17 bases apart after V is trimmed by 3 bases and J by 5 bases. As encoded in the germline V gene (reference sequence), CDR1 is GTSNPN while CDR2 is SVGIG. The full variable domain, completed from the reference TRBV30 and TRBJ2-7 proteins outside the CDR3, reads SQTIHQWPATLVQPVGSPLSLECTVEGTSNPNLYWYRQAAGRGLQLLFYSVGIGQISSEVPQNLSASRPQDRQFILSSKKLLLSDSGFYLCAWRPGTTVNEQYFGPGTRLTVT.